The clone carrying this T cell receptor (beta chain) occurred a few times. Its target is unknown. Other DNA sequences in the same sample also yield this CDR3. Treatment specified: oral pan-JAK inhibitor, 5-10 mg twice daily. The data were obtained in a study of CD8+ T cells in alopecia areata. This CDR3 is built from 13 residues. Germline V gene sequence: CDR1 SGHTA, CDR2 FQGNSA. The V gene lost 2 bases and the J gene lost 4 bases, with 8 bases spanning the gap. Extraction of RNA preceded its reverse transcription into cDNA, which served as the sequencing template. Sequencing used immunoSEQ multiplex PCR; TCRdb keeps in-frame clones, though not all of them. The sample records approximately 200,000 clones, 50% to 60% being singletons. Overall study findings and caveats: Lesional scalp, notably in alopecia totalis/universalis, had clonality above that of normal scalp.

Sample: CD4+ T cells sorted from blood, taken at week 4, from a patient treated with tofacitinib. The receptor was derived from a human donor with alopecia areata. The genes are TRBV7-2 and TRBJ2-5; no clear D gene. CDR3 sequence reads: CASSLSLGETQYF. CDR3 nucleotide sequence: TGTGCCAGCAGCTTATCTCTCGGAGAGACCCAGTACTTC.